A single sample is the source of the 17 T cell receptor beta chains below, sequenced in a study of identical twins. One entry per CDR3 protein, called by TCRdb with MiXCR from the 5' RACE reads. This table has 600,000 to 700,000 distinct CDR3 sequences, around 20% appearing once. These data were also reused for a study on T cells expressing NK-cell markers.

The specimen sequenced was PBMCs. The receptors derive from a woman aged 18-29 years in good health.

This clonotype was picked up a small number of times. The DNA for the CDR3 is TGTGTAACAGCAGGGCTAGCGGGAGGTACTAGCACAGATACGCAGTATTTT. It translates to CVTAGLAGGTSTDTQYF. V is TRBV7-9 and J is TRBJ2-3; 11 nucleotides line up with TRBD2. Germline CDR1 SEHNR, CDR2 FQNEAQ (reference sequence). This CDR3 is built from 17 residues.

The V and J genes are TRBV7-9 and TRBJ1-3, with D unresolved. CDR1 SEHNR and CDR2 FQNEAQ come from the germline V gene (reference sequence). The CDR3 totals 13 residues. The V and J ends lost 0 bases and 6 bases respectively, with 6 bases between them. CDR3 DNA sequence: TGTGCCAGCAGCTTAGCGCGTGAAAACACCATATATTTT. It encodes CASSLARENTIYF.

In this sample, this clonotype turned up many times. This sequence joins TRBV5-1 and TRBJ2-3, with D unresolved. Germline V gene data show CDR1 as SGHRS and CDR2 as YFSETQ. The V end lost 2 bases, the J end lost 1 base, and 11 bases lay between the germline ends. The CDR3 is 15 residues long. CDR3 loop: CASSFARIGTDTQYF. CDR3 coding DNA: TGCGCCAGCAGCTTCGCCAGGATCGGCACAGATACGCAGTATTTT.

This chain's CDR3 is CSASGWGSSYEQYF. The CDR3 DNA is TGCAGTGCTAGTGGGTGGGGAAGCTCCTACGAGCAGTACTTC. This chain uses TRBV20-1 with TRBJ2-7; D gene unclear. The germline V and J ends were trimmed by 3 bases and 0 bases, with 12 bases remaining between them. The CDR3 has 14 amino acids. Looked up from germline, CDR1 is DFQATT and CDR2 is SNEGSKA (reference sequence).

This clonotype was picked up many times. J is TRBJ2-2 and V is TRBV29-1; 10 nucleotides align to TRBD1. There are 15 residues in the CDR3. The ends lost 0 bases at V and 5 bases at J; junction bases unmatched: 3. In germline, CDR1 is SQVTM, CDR2 ANQGSEA. Here the CDR3 reads CSVEDRDRGTGELFF. The CDR3 coding sequence is TGCAGCGTTGAAGATAGGGACAGGGGAACCGGGGAGCTGTTTTTT.

This clonotype came up a few times. The gene calls are TRBV24-1 and TRBJ2-1; the D gene is possibly TRBD1 (6 bases). CDR1 is KGHDR and CDR2 is SFDVKD in the germline V gene. CDR3 length equals 14 residues. Trimming shortened V by 3 bases and J by 11 bases, and 16 bases separated the two germline ends. CDR3 region: CATSDPEPDSKQFF. CDR3 sequence (DNA): TGTGCCACCAGTGATCCCGAACCGGACAGCAAGCAGTTCTTC.

This clonotype appeared a few times. The chain carries TRBV5-1 and TRBJ2-5; 7 nucleotides align to TRBD1. The length of the CDR3 is 14 residues. Trimming at V came to 4 bases and at J to 1 base, leaving 4 bases not matched to a gene. CDR1 is SGHRS and CDR2 is YFSETQ in the germline V gene. The CDR3 bases are TGCGCCAGCAGCCGATACAGGGGCCAAGAGACCCAGTACTTC. Translating it yields CASSRYRGQETQYF.

V and J are TRBV20-1 and TRBJ2-7; D ambiguous. V was cut by 0 bases and J by 2 bases, with 11 bases left in between. The CDR3 consists of 14 residues. Germline-derived CDR1 and CDR2 are DFQATT and SNEGSKA (reference sequence). The CDR3 region has the DNA TGCAGTGCTAGAGATCGGAACGCCCCCTACGAGCAGTACTTC. Translated, it gives CSARDRNAPYEQYF.

The J gene is TRBJ2-3, the V gene TRBV27, with 13 bases aligning to TRBD2. Looked up from germline, CDR1 is MNHEY and CDR2 is SMNVEV (reference sequence). The V gene end was trimmed by 10 bases and the J gene end by 6 bases; junction bases not matched to a gene: 13. The CDR3 runs 16 residues. The CDR3 sequence: CAILGLAGRRRDTQYF. The CDR3 DNA reads as TGTGCCATCCTGGGACTAGCGGGGCGAAGGAGGGATACGCAGTATTTT.

This chain joins TRBV4-2 and TRBJ2-7, with a weak D call TRBD2 (6 bases). V shed 6 bases and J shed 1 base, with 13 bases lying between them. Looked up from germline, CDR1 is LGHNA and CDR2 is YNFKEQ. CDR3 size: 14 residues. The CDR3 nucleotides are TGTGCCAGCAGTCCCGGGACTCCATCCTACGAGCAGTACTTC. This translates into CASSPGTPSYEQYF.

In this sample, this clonotype turned up many times. The chain joins TRBV10-3 to TRBJ1-1; TRBD1 is a possible D gene (6 bases). The CDR3 consists of 13 residues. The germline V and J ends were trimmed by 10 bases and 1 base, with 13 bases remaining between them. CDR1 and CDR2 (germline): ENHRY, SYGVKD. The CDR3 coding sequence is TGTGCCAGCAGCCGGGACAAGAACACTGAAGCTTTCTTT. It translates to CASSRDKNTEAFF.

Only a few counts were recorded for this clonotype. The V and J genes are TRBV20-1 and TRBJ2-3, with D perhaps matching TRBD1 (6 bases). Per germline, CDR1 DFQATT and CDR2 SNEGSKA (reference sequence). V shed 0 bases and J shed 4 bases, with 14 bases lying between them. This CDR3 has 15 residues. This chain's CDR3 is CSARDLPRGPDTQYF. CDR3 nucleotides: TGCAGTGCTAGAGATCTTCCCAGGGGACCAGATACGCAGTATTTT.

This clonotype was picked up many times. The J gene is TRBJ2-5, the V gene TRBV12-3 or TRBV12-4; TRBD1 is a possible D gene (5 bases). The CDR3 totals 14 residues. Trimming took 1 base from V and 5 from J, leaving 11 bases between them. CDR3 amino acids: CASSLEAGKETQYF. The CDR3 DNA reads TGTGCCAGCAGTTTAGAGGCAGGGAAGGAGACCCAGTACTTC.

The V call is TRBV9, the J call TRBJ2-2; D is uncertain. Trimming pared 2 bases from V and 4 bases from J, leaving 12 bases between. The CDR3 is made up of 15 amino acids. Per germline, CDR1 SGDLS and CDR2 YYNGEE. CDR3 residues: CASSVRIEPTGELFF. The CDR3 DNA reads TGTGCCAGCAGCGTTAGGATTGAGCCCACCGGGGAGCTGTTTTTT.

The gene calls are TRBV6-2 or TRBV6-3 and TRBJ2-6; 10 nucleotides line up with TRBD2. V was clipped by 7 bases and J by 1 base; unmatched bases: 7. There are 17 residues in the CDR3. Germline V gives CDR1 MNHEY, CDR2 SVGEGT. CDR3 protein: CASKERLAGSGANVLTF. DNA of the CDR3: TGTGCCAGCAAGGAGAGACTAGCGGGTTCTGGGGCCAACGTCCTGACTTTC.

The table lists this clonotype with a few counts. V usage is TRBV20-1 and J usage is TRBJ2-3; no firm D call. Per the germline V gene, CDR1 is DFQATT and CDR2 is SNEGSKA (reference sequence). V dropped 2 bases and J dropped 7 bases, with 19 bases sitting between them. This CDR3 has 15 residues. The CDR3 region is CSARIGGPEANTQYF. The CDR3 nucleotides are TGCAGTGCTAGAATCGGTGGCCCCGAGGCGAATACGCAGTATTTT.

This chain links TRBV12-3 or TRBV12-4 with TRBJ2-1; D not resolved. The CDR3 runs to 10 residues. V dropped 8 bases and J dropped 5 bases, with 4 bases sitting between them. CDR3 coding DNA: TGTGCCAGCGCTAACAATGAGCAGTTCTTC. Protein: CASANNEQFF.